This T cell receptor (beta chain) came from a study of blood T cell repertoires in COVID-19. At the level of the study: Sources were T cells, B-cell-depleted T cells, or PBMCs; the material itself was cDNA or gDNA.

In the authors' methods: Amplification of reference gene primers provided the estimated nucleated cell counts. This table comes from immunoSEQ multiplex PCR, and its TCRdb copy is limited to in-frame clones, with some not included. That table supplies the V and J calls and clone size; D and trimming were determined from the DNA. The data hold roughly 190,000 clones, with roughly 87% observed a single time. Participant age was about 18 to 89 years, and participants resided in about two dozen US areas. Grouping used clinical history reported by participants in a survey and questionnaire. Between the trimmed V and J ends, which lost 1 base and 6 bases, there was a span of 13 bases. The CDR3 covers 15 residues. The germline V gene encodes CDR1 MGHDK and CDR2 SYGVNS.

Sample: PBMCs or T cells enriched from blood (not recorded which). This chain joins TRBV25-1 and TRBJ2-1; TRBD1 might be the D (6 bases). This clonotype was obtained from a woman in her 30s who had recovered from COVID-19. The CDR3 region has the DNA TGTGCCAGCAGTGAATCTAGGGGGTACGGCAATGAGCAGTTCTTC. Its protein product is CASSESRGYGNEQFF.